Listed below are T cell receptor beta chains from one sample, sequenced in a study of blood T cell repertoires in COVID-19. TCRdb's copy holds only in-frame clones and misses some; the assay was immunoSEQ multiplex PCR. The sample includes under 500,000 clones, about 90% of them seen just once. The sample was PBMCs or T cells enriched from blood (not recorded which). These receptor sequences come from a young woman with acute COVID-19. The CDR3 runs from the conserved cysteine through the conserved F or W. D genes are given only for firm matches. Clone size appears in some rows only: once, few, many, or a class for an expanded clone.

cdr3_nt: TGTGCCAGCAGCGATCGGGACACAGGAATTAACTATGGCTACACCTTC
cdr3_aa: CASSDRDTGINYGYTF
d_call: .
j_call: TRBJ1-2
clone_size: .
v_call: TRBV7-6

cdr3_nt: TGTGCCAGCAGCTTGGGGGACAGGCTCTACTCCTACGAGCAGTACTTC
cdr3_aa: CASSLGDRLYSYEQYF
d_call: TRBD1
j_call: TRBJ2-7
clone_size: .
v_call: TRBV7-9

cdr3_nt: TGTGCCACCCTTACAGGGGGCGGCACTGAAGCTTTCTTT
cdr3_aa: CATLTGGGTEAFF
d_call: TRBD1
j_call: TRBJ1-1
clone_size: .
v_call: TRBV7-9

cdr3_nt: TGTGCCAGCAGCCTCGGGACTGTGAGCAATCAGCCCCAGCATTTT
cdr3_aa: CASSLGTVSNQPQHF
d_call: .
j_call: TRBJ1-5
clone_size: .
v_call: TRBV6-5

cdr3_nt: TGTGCCAGCAGTTACGGGCGGGGGATTGGAGATGAAAAACTGTTTTTT
cdr3_aa: CASSYGRGIGDEKLFF
d_call: .
j_call: TRBJ1-4
clone_size: once
v_call: TRBV6-5

cdr3_nt: TGTGCCAGCAGACCCGGGACAGGGAGCCATGAGCAGTTCTTC
cdr3_aa: CASRPGTGSHEQFF
d_call: TRBD1
j_call: TRBJ2-1
clone_size: .
v_call: TRBV28

cdr3_nt: TGTGCCAGCAGCTACGGGACAGCAAGCAATCAGCCCCAGCATTTT
cdr3_aa: CASSYGTASNQPQHF
d_call: TRBD1
j_call: TRBJ1-5
clone_size: .
v_call: TRBV7-2

cdr3_nt: TGTGCCAGTAGTCCTCCGGGACAGCGGAACACTGAAGCTTTCTTT
cdr3_aa: CASSPPGQRNTEAFF
d_call: TRBD1
j_call: TRBJ1-1
clone_size: .
v_call: TRBV19

cdr3_nt: TGCGCCAGCAGCTTGGGCCGTCGAACAGGGTCCGATTCACCCCTCCACTTT
cdr3_aa: CASSLGRRTGSDSPLHF
d_call: .
j_call: TRBJ1-6
clone_size: few
v_call: TRBV5-1

cdr3_nt: TGTGCCAGCAGTCTCGCGGGGGCCTACGAGCAGTACTTC
cdr3_aa: CASSLAGAYEQYF
d_call: TRBD2
j_call: TRBJ2-7
clone_size: .
v_call: TRBV12-3/TRBV12-4

cdr3_nt: TGTGCCACCAGTGATCGGGATGAGCAGTTCTTC
cdr3_aa: CATSDRDEQFF
d_call: .
j_call: TRBJ2-1
clone_size: .
v_call: TRBV24-1

cdr3_nt: TGTGCCAGCTCACTAGGGACAGGGGGTAATAGCAATCAGCCCCAGCATTTT
cdr3_aa: CASSLGTGGNSNQPQHF
d_call: TRBD1
j_call: TRBJ1-5
clone_size: .
v_call: TRBV18

cdr3_nt: TGTGCCAGCAGGCCCTACTCCCGGCAAGAGACCCAGTACTTC
cdr3_aa: CASRPYSRQETQYF
d_call: .
j_call: TRBJ2-5
clone_size: few
v_call: TRBV2

cdr3_nt: TGCAGCGCCAATACGGGACAGGGGAGGGAAAAACTGTTTTTT
cdr3_aa: CSANTGQGREKLFF
d_call: TRBD1
j_call: TRBJ1-4
clone_size: .
v_call: TRBV29-1

cdr3_nt: TGTGCCAGCAGTTTATTGAACAGTTATAATTCACCCCTCCACTTT
cdr3_aa: CASSLLNSYNSPLHF
d_call: .
j_call: TRBJ1-6
clone_size: .
v_call: TRBV28

cdr3_nt: TGTGCCAGCTCACCGCAGGGGGACTATGGCTACACCTTC
cdr3_aa: CASSPQGDYGYTF
d_call: TRBD1
j_call: TRBJ1-2
clone_size: few
v_call: TRBV18

cdr3_nt: TGTGCCAGCTCACCAGGAGCGGGAGGTGGCAATGAGCAGTTCTTC
cdr3_aa: CASSPGAGGGNEQFF
d_call: TRBD2
j_call: TRBJ2-1
clone_size: .
v_call: TRBV18

cdr3_nt: TGTGCCAGAAGCTTGGTATTAGTGGACAGGGGAGCCAAAAACATTCAGTACTTC
cdr3_aa: CARSLVLVDRGAKNIQYF
d_call: TRBD1
j_call: TRBJ2-4
clone_size: .
v_call: TRBV5-3

cdr3_nt: TGTGCCAGCAGTTTATCGGGACAGGTTAGTCAGCCCCAGCATTTT
cdr3_aa: CASSLSGQVSQPQHF
d_call: TRBD1
j_call: TRBJ1-5
clone_size: .
v_call: TRBV27

cdr3_nt: TGTGCCAGCGCACCAGGGTTGTACACTGAAGCTTTCTTT
cdr3_aa: CASAPGLYTEAFF
d_call: .
j_call: TRBJ1-1
clone_size: .
v_call: TRBV6-6

cdr3_nt: TGTGCCAGCAGCGGAACTAAAAACATTCAGTACTTC
cdr3_aa: CASSGTKNIQYF
d_call: .
j_call: TRBJ2-4
clone_size: .
v_call: TRBV9

cdr3_nt: TGTGCCAGCTCACCATTAGCGGGGGACAATGAGCAGTTCTTC
cdr3_aa: CASSPLAGDNEQFF
d_call: TRBD2
j_call: TRBJ2-1
clone_size: .
v_call: TRBV18

cdr3_nt: TGTGCCAGCAGCACCCCGACTAGCGGGCTGCTCGGTGAGCAGTTCTTC
cdr3_aa: CASSTPTSGLLGEQFF
d_call: TRBD2
j_call: TRBJ2-1
clone_size: once
v_call: TRBV11-2

cdr3_nt: TGTGCCAGCAGCTTATCCGGGACAGCTTTTTCTGGAAACACCATATATTTT
cdr3_aa: CASSLSGTAFSGNTIYF
d_call: TRBD1
j_call: TRBJ1-3
clone_size: .
v_call: TRBV7-9

cdr3_nt: TGTGCCAGCAGCTTAGTGGCCGGAGACTATTCACCCCTCCACTTT
cdr3_aa: CASSLVAGDYSPLHF
d_call: .
j_call: TRBJ1-6
clone_size: .
v_call: TRBV7-6

cdr3_nt: TGTGCCAGCAGCTTATTCCCCCGTGCAGGCGAATATGGAAACACCATATATTTT
cdr3_aa: CASSLFPRAGEYGNTIYF
d_call: .
j_call: TRBJ1-3
clone_size: once
v_call: TRBV7-9

cdr3_nt: TGTGCCAGCAGCTTTACTAGCGCAGACGAGCAGTACTTC
cdr3_aa: CASSFTSADEQYF
d_call: TRBD2
j_call: TRBJ2-7
clone_size: .
v_call: TRBV5-6

cdr3_nt: TGTGCCAGCACCAAAGCTTCCGCGGACACTGAAGCTTTCTTT
cdr3_aa: CASTKASADTEAFF
d_call: .
j_call: TRBJ1-1
clone_size: .
v_call: TRBV9

cdr3_nt: TGTGCCAGCAGCGTCCGGGACTACGACGAGCAGTACTTC
cdr3_aa: CASSVRDYDEQYF
d_call: TRBD2
j_call: TRBJ2-7
clone_size: once
v_call: TRBV9

cdr3_nt: TGTGCCAGCAGTGTCAGCCAGGGCAAGAACACTGAAGCTTTCTTT
cdr3_aa: CASSVSQGKNTEAFF
d_call: .
j_call: TRBJ1-1
clone_size: .
v_call: TRBV2

cdr3_nt: TGCGCCAGCAGCCAAGATCCCCGACAGGGGCCGTATGGCTACACCTTC
cdr3_aa: CASSQDPRQGPYGYTF
d_call: TRBD1
j_call: TRBJ1-2
clone_size: .
v_call: TRBV4-3

cdr3_nt: TGTGCCAGCAGCGTAGGACAGGGCCTCCACTTT
cdr3_aa: CASSVGQGLHF
d_call: TRBD1
j_call: TRBJ1-6
clone_size: .
v_call: TRBV9

cdr3_nt: TGCGCCAGCAGCCCGTCGGGACACCGAAGCTCCTACGAGCAGTACTTC
cdr3_aa: CASSPSGHRSSYEQYF
d_call: .
j_call: TRBJ2-7
clone_size: .
v_call: TRBV5-1

cdr3_nt: TGTGCCAGCAGTGAGCTGGGGCAGGCCCTTGGATATGGCTACACCTTC
cdr3_aa: CASSELGQALGYGYTF
d_call: .
j_call: TRBJ1-2
clone_size: few
v_call: TRBV2

cdr3_nt: TGTGCCAGCAGTGACCAGGCCCTCGGCAATCAGCCCCAGCATTTT
cdr3_aa: CASSDQALGNQPQHF
d_call: .
j_call: TRBJ1-5
clone_size: .
v_call: TRBV2

cdr3_nt: TGTGCCAGCAGCCCCGGACTAGCCTGGGAGACCCAGTACTTC
cdr3_aa: CASSPGLAWETQYF
d_call: TRBD2
j_call: TRBJ2-5
clone_size: .
v_call: TRBV5-8

cdr3_nt: TGTGCCAGCGTGCTAAGCTCCTACAATGAGCAGTTCTTC
cdr3_aa: CASVLSSYNEQFF
d_call: .
j_call: TRBJ2-1
clone_size: .
v_call: TRBV5-8

cdr3_nt: TGCGCCAGCAGTGCTGGCGGACAAGAGACCCAGTACTTC
cdr3_aa: CASSAGGQETQYF
d_call: .
j_call: TRBJ2-5
clone_size: .
v_call: TRBV10-1

cdr3_nt: TGTGCCAGCCGGCAGGGTAATCAGCCCCAGCATTTT
cdr3_aa: CASRQGNQPQHF
d_call: .
j_call: TRBJ1-5
clone_size: .
v_call: TRBV2

cdr3_nt: TGTGCCAGCAGTTTGAGCACCCCATACGAGCAGTACTTC
cdr3_aa: CASSLSTPYEQYF
d_call: .
j_call: TRBJ2-7
clone_size: .
v_call: TRBV28

cdr3_nt: TGTGCCAGCAGTTACCGAGGCCTAGCAGGCACAGATACGCAGTATTTT
cdr3_aa: CASSYRGLAGTDTQYF
d_call: .
j_call: TRBJ2-3
clone_size: .
v_call: TRBV6-5

cdr3_nt: TGCAGTGCTAGATCCTATGCGGGGGCTTTCTTT
cdr3_aa: CSARSYAGAFF
d_call: .
j_call: TRBJ1-1
clone_size: .
v_call: TRBV20-1

cdr3_nt: TGTGCCAGCAGCTTAGAAATCTCCCAAGAGACCCAGTACTTC
cdr3_aa: CASSLEISQETQYF
d_call: .
j_call: TRBJ2-5
clone_size: .
v_call: TRBV11-2

cdr3_nt: TGTGCCAGCACCAGGACTTTAGGGACAGGGTATTACCCTGAAGCTTTCTTT
cdr3_aa: CASTRTLGTGYYPEAFF
d_call: TRBD1
j_call: TRBJ1-1
clone_size: .
v_call: TRBV5-4

cdr3_nt: TGTGCCAGCAGGCCCCACAGTTGGCAAGAGACCCAGTACTTC
cdr3_aa: CASRPHSWQETQYF
d_call: .
j_call: TRBJ2-5
clone_size: once
v_call: TRBV28

cdr3_nt: TGTGCCAGCTCACCAGAGAGCGCCAAACTCAACACCGGGGAGCTGTTTTTT
cdr3_aa: CASSPESAKLNTGELFF
d_call: .
j_call: TRBJ2-2
clone_size: .
v_call: TRBV18

cdr3_nt: TGTGCCTGGAGTGGTTCTAGGGGCGGCAATCAGCCCCAGCATTTT
cdr3_aa: CAWSGSRGGNQPQHF
d_call: .
j_call: TRBJ1-5
clone_size: .
v_call: TRBV30

cdr3_nt: TGTGCCAGCAGGGGACAGGGCTCCTACGAGCAGTACTTC
cdr3_aa: CASRGQGSYEQYF
d_call: TRBD1
j_call: TRBJ2-7
clone_size: .
v_call: TRBV12-3/TRBV12-4

cdr3_nt: TGTGCCAGTAGTATTACGCTCGGGCAGGGGTTGAGTGAGCAGTACTTC
cdr3_aa: CASSITLGQGLSEQYF
d_call: .
j_call: TRBJ2-7
clone_size: few
v_call: TRBV19

cdr3_nt: TGTGCCAGCAGCTTAGCGATCGGACAGGGGATGTACGAGCAGTACTTC
cdr3_aa: CASSLAIGQGMYEQYF
d_call: TRBD1
j_call: TRBJ2-7
clone_size: .
v_call: TRBV7-9

cdr3_nt: TGCGCCAGCAGCCAAGAGTTAAGACTAGAGTTTTCGCAGTATTTT
cdr3_aa: CASSQELRLEFSQYF
d_call: .
j_call: TRBJ2-3
clone_size: .
v_call: TRBV4-1

cdr3_nt: TGCGCCAGCAGCGTCTCCTCCTCTGGAAACACCATATATTTT
cdr3_aa: CASSVSSSGNTIYF
d_call: .
j_call: TRBJ1-3
clone_size: .
v_call: TRBV5-1

cdr3_nt: TGTGCCAGCAGTAGCTTGGACCAAGAGACCCAGTACTTC
cdr3_aa: CASSSLDQETQYF
d_call: .
j_call: TRBJ2-5
clone_size: .
v_call: TRBV28

cdr3_nt: TGTGCCAGCAGCTTATTCCCCGGGGACGAGCAGTACTTC
cdr3_aa: CASSLFPGDEQYF
d_call: .
j_call: TRBJ2-7
clone_size: .
v_call: TRBV11-1

cdr3_nt: TGTGCCAGCTCACTACTAGGTGGAGGTGGCAATCAGCCCCAGCATTTT
cdr3_aa: CASSLLGGGGNQPQHF
d_call: .
j_call: TRBJ1-5
clone_size: .
v_call: TRBV18

cdr3_nt: TGTGCCACCAGTGCGGACAGGGGTTGGGGAAACACCATATATTTT
cdr3_aa: CATSADRGWGNTIYF
d_call: TRBD1
j_call: TRBJ1-3
clone_size: .
v_call: TRBV24-1

cdr3_nt: TGTGCCAGCAGTGAGGGCAGGGGATACAATGAGCAGTTCTTC
cdr3_aa: CASSEGRGYNEQFF
d_call: .
j_call: TRBJ2-1
clone_size: few
v_call: TRBV2